The 12 T cell receptor beta chains given below trace back to one sample, sequenced in a study of T cells after yellow fever vaccination. TCRdb reprocessed the 5' RACE reads via MiXCR and lists one record per CDR3 protein. The sample yields hundreds of thousands of distinct CDR3 sequences, approximately 16% seen once. The specimen was PBMCs, collected roughly 5 days after the first yellow fever vaccination. The receptors here all came from a man aged 18-30 years who received the YFV17D yellow fever vaccine.

This clonotype showed up many times. The CDR3 DNA sequence: TGTGCCAGCAGCCCGGACAGGGGATACGAGCAGTACGTC. This codes for CASSPDRGYEQYV. The chain has TRBV5-6 and TRBJ2-7; 9 positions match TRBD1. With 4 bases clipped from V and 4 bases from J, the junction kept 3 bases outside the gene matches. The CDR3 consists of 13 residues. From germline, CDR1 is SGHDT and CDR2 YYEEEE.

This clonotype was picked up a small number of times. The chain carries TRBV10-3 and TRBJ2-5; tentative D call: TRBD2 (7 bases). This CDR3 contains 14 residues. Germline CDR1 is ENHRY and CDR2 is SYGVKD. V was clipped by 5 bases and J by 2 bases, with 12 bases between them. CDR3 sequence (DNA): TGTGCCATCAGTCGGGGGGCCACTCAAGAGACCCAGTACTTC. It is translated as CAISRGATQETQYF.

The V call is TRBV5-5, the J call TRBJ1-3; 7 nucleotides align to TRBD1. With V trimmed by 0 bases and J by 0 bases, 9 bases remained unmatched. Germline loops: CDR1 SGHKS, CDR2 YYEKEE (reference sequence). The CDR3 has 18 amino acids. The CDR3 is CASSLDWYRGHSGNTIYF. CDR3 coding DNA: TGTGCCAGCAGCTTGGACTGGTACAGGGGTCACTCTGGAAACACCATATATTTT.

In this sample, this clonotype turned up a few times. The chain has TRBV6-1 and TRBJ1-6; D remains unclear. The germline V and J ends were trimmed by 0 bases and 6 bases, with 9 bases remaining between them. The V gene's germline CDR1 is MNHNS and CDR2 SASEGT. This CDR3 spans 15 amino acids. The CDR3, as DNA: TGTGCCAGCAGTGAAGCAGGAAAACTTAATTCACCCCTCCACTTT. This translates into CASSEAGKLNSPLHF.

The chain couples TRBV29-1 to TRBJ1-1; D possibly corresponds to TRBD1 (5 bases). The CDR3 consists of 12 residues. Germline values: CDR1 SQVTM, CDR2 ANQGSEA. V shed 5 bases and J shed 10 bases, with 17 bases lying between them. CDR3 protein: CSVPPEGYAAFF. The CDR3 DNA sequence: TGCAGCGTTCCCCCAGAGGGGTACGCAGCTTTCTTT.

The chain employs TRBV5-1 and TRBJ2-3; possibly TRBD1 for D (6 bases). Germline CDR1 is SGHRS and CDR2 is YFSETQ. There are 15 residues in the CDR3. Trimming took off 1 base at V and 6 bases at J, with 15 bases between the two ends. Here the CDR3 DNA reads TGCGCCAGCAGCTTGTCTGACAGGTGGATGGATACGCAGTATTTT. This translates into CASSLSDRWMDTQYF.

This clonotype was counted between two and nine times. V and J are TRBV15 and TRBJ2-1, with unresolved D. The CDR3 sequence is 15 residues long. Trimming removed 3 bases from V and 2 bases from J, with 11 bases in between. CDR1 is LNHNV, CDR2 YYDKDF, per germline (reference sequence). CDR3 in amino acids: CATSSFLEPYNEQFF. CDR3 bases: TGTGCCACCAGCAGCTTTCTGGAACCCTACAATGAGCAGTTCTTC.

This clonotype has ten or more counts. The chain uses TRBV18 and TRBJ2-7, with TRBD1 identical over 10 bases. CDR3 length equals 15 residues. CDR1 and CDR2 from the germline V gene are KGHSH and LQKENI. J gave up 4 bases and V 5 bases, and 8 bases lay outside the gene matches. This CDR3 reads CASSAAGTGDYEQYF. As DNA, the CDR3 is TGTGCCAGCTCAGCAGCCGGGACAGGGGATTACGAGCAGTACTTC.

This sequence joins TRBV20-1 and TRBJ1-3, with 9 bases fitting TRBD1. Trimming cost V 5 bases and J 2 bases; bases outside gene matches: 4. CDR1 is DFQATT and CDR2 is SNEGSKA in the germline V gene (reference sequence). There are 14 residues in the CDR3. CDR3 in amino acids: CSAGTGITGNTIYF. The CDR3 DNA is TGCAGTGCTGGGACAGGGATCACTGGAAACACCATATATTTT.

This clonotype was counted between two and nine times. The V call is TRBV27, the J call TRBJ2-1; D possibly uses TRBD1 or TRBD2 (5 bases each). The ends were cut back, 5 bases at V and 2 bases at J, with 10 bases in the middle. The CDR3 spans 14 residues. Germline CDR1 reads MNHEY; CDR2 reads SMNVEV (reference sequence). The CDR3 loop reads CASSPGPTYNEQFF. The CDR3 bases are TGTGCCAGCAGTCCGGGGCCTACCTACAATGAGCAGTTCTTC.

There are a few counts of this clonotype. This sequence joins TRBV5-1 and TRBJ2-7; the match to TRBD1 covers 7 bases. CDR3 size: 14 residues. V shed 3 bases and J 2 bases; nucleotides not matched to a gene: 5. Germline-derived CDR1 and CDR2 are SGHRS and YFSETQ. The CDR3 loop is CASSSDRETYEQYF. Written as DNA, the CDR3 is TGCGCCAGCAGCTCAGACAGGGAGACCTACGAGCAGTACTTC. The variable domain in full, with the rest retrieved from reference TRBV5-1 and TRBJ2-7, is KAGVTQTPRYLIKTRGQQVTLSCSPISGHRSVSWYQQTPGQGLQFLFEYFSETQRNKGNFPGRFSGRQFSNSRSEMNVSTLELGDSALYLCASSSDRETYEQYFGPGTRLTVT.

The table lists this clonotype with many counts. The rearrangement links TRBV7-2 to TRBJ2-3; the D is unclear. The length of the CDR3 is 15 residues. The V gene lost 2 bases and the J gene lost 0 bases, with 9 bases spanning the gap. The germline gives CDR1 SGHTA, CDR2 FQGNSA. CDR3 sequence (DNA): TGTGCCAGCAGCTTAAACTGGCTTAGCACAGATACGCAGTATTTT. This gives the protein CASSLNWLSTDTQYF.